The rows below give T cell receptor beta chains drawn from one sample of a study of T cell responses to AZD1222 COVID-19 vaccine. Assay used: immunoSEQ multiplex PCR; TCRdb lists only in-frame clones, some missing. The data hold some 180,000 clones, with approximately 93% observed a single time. Specimen: peripheral blood, collected 28 days after the second AZD1222 dose. These receptors were taken from an adult who received the AZD1222 COVID-19 vaccine. CDR3s include the opening cysteine and the closing phenylalanine or tryptophan. The D gene is left open where the match is weak. Expanded clones get a size class; other rows say once, few or many, or leave the size out.

cdr3_length: 14
clone_size: .
d_call: .
j_call: TRBJ1-2
v_call: TRBV5-6
cdr3_nt: TGTGCCAGCAGCTTGGGCCGACTAAACTATGGCTACACCTTC
cdr3_aa: CASSLGRLNYGYTF

cdr3_length: 14
clone_size: .
d_call: .
j_call: TRBJ1-1
v_call: TRBV6-5
cdr3_nt: TGTGCCAGCAGTTCCGGGACAATTAACACTGAAGCTTTCTTT
cdr3_aa: CASSSGTINTEAFF

cdr3_length: 14
clone_size: .
d_call: TRBD1
j_call: TRBJ1-5
v_call: TRBV10-2
cdr3_nt: TGCGCCACCCGGGACAGCTATAGCAATCAGCCCCAGCATTTT
cdr3_aa: CATRDSYSNQPQHF

cdr3_length: 15
clone_size: .
d_call: TRBD1
j_call: TRBJ2-1
v_call: TRBV6-2/TRBV6-3
cdr3_nt: TGTGCCAGCAGTCCAACAGGGGGCGAAACCAATGAGCAGTTCTTC
cdr3_aa: CASSPTGGETNEQFF

cdr3_length: 18
clone_size: .
d_call: .
j_call: TRBJ1-4
v_call: TRBV4-2
cdr3_nt: TGTGCCAGCAGCCAAGGGGGACATGGGCGGCTATCCAGTGAAAAACTGTTTTTT
cdr3_aa: CASSQGGHGRLSSEKLFF

cdr3_length: 13
clone_size: once
d_call: .
j_call: TRBJ2-3
v_call: TRBV12-3/TRBV12-4
cdr3_nt: TGTGCCAGCAGTTTAGGTGGGGTGAATACGCAGTATTTT
cdr3_aa: CASSLGGVNTQYF

cdr3_length: 14
clone_size: .
d_call: .
j_call: TRBJ2-2
v_call: TRBV27
cdr3_nt: TGTGCCAGCAGTTTCCAGCAAAACACCGGGGAGCTGTTTTTT
cdr3_aa: CASSFQQNTGELFF

cdr3_length: 14
clone_size: .
d_call: TRBD2
j_call: TRBJ2-1
v_call: TRBV5-1
cdr3_nt: TGCGCCAGCAGCTTGACTAGCGGGAGTCCTGAGCAGTTCTTC
cdr3_aa: CASSLTSGSPEQFF

cdr3_length: 12
clone_size: .
d_call: TRBD1
j_call: TRBJ1-1
v_call: TRBV30
cdr3_nt: TGTGCCGGTAAAGGGGGCTGGACTGAAGCTTTCTTT
cdr3_aa: CAGKGGWTEAFF

cdr3_length: 15
clone_size: .
d_call: .
j_call: TRBJ2-1
v_call: TRBV4-2
cdr3_nt: TGTGCCAGCAGCCAAGTACTTAGCTCCTACAATGAGCAGTTCTTC
cdr3_aa: CASSQVLSSYNEQFF

cdr3_length: 11
clone_size: .
d_call: .
j_call: TRBJ2-5
v_call: TRBV10-3
cdr3_nt: TGTGCCATCAGCCCTGGGGAGACCCAGTACTTC
cdr3_aa: CAISPGETQYF

cdr3_length: 17
clone_size: .
d_call: TRBD1
j_call: TRBJ2-7
v_call: TRBV27
cdr3_nt: TGTGCCAGCAGTTTATCCCCCCGGACAGGGTATGGCTACGAGCAGTACTTC
cdr3_aa: CASSLSPRTGYGYEQYF

cdr3_length: 14
clone_size: .
d_call: .
j_call: TRBJ1-1
v_call: TRBV18
cdr3_nt: TGTGCCAGCTCACCACAGGGATACGGGACTGAAGCTTTCTTT
cdr3_aa: CASSPQGYGTEAFF

cdr3_length: 16
clone_size: .
d_call: TRBD1
j_call: TRBJ1-5
v_call: TRBV11-2
cdr3_nt: TGTGCCAGCAGCTTAGGGGACAGGGGACCTAATCAGCCCCAGCATTTT
cdr3_aa: CASSLGDRGPNQPQHF

cdr3_length: 14
clone_size: .
d_call: .
j_call: TRBJ2-7
v_call: TRBV18
cdr3_nt: TGTGCCAGCTCACCACAGGACGTAGTGTACGAGCAGTACTTC
cdr3_aa: CASSPQDVVYEQYF

cdr3_length: 13
clone_size: .
d_call: .
j_call: TRBJ1-2
v_call: TRBV18
cdr3_nt: TGTGCCAGCTCACCATCCGGGAACTATGGCTACACCTTC
cdr3_aa: CASSPSGNYGYTF

cdr3_length: 15
clone_size: .
d_call: .
j_call: TRBJ1-2
v_call: TRBV7-9
cdr3_nt: TGTGCCAGCAGCTCTACTTCTCAGGGTTTATATGGCTACACCTTC
cdr3_aa: CASSSTSQGLYGYTF

cdr3_length: 17
clone_size: .
d_call: TRBD1
j_call: TRBJ1-3
v_call: TRBV18
cdr3_nt: TGTGCCAGCTCACCAATGGGACAGGGGGTTTCTGGAAACACCATATATTTT
cdr3_aa: CASSPMGQGVSGNTIYF

cdr3_length: 14
clone_size: .
d_call: .
j_call: TRBJ2-5
v_call: TRBV7-2
cdr3_nt: TGTGCCAGCAGCTTAGGGACAGCTCAAGAGACCCAGTACTTC
cdr3_aa: CASSLGTAQETQYF

cdr3_length: 13
clone_size: .
d_call: .
j_call: TRBJ1-2
v_call: TRBV7-2
cdr3_nt: TGTGCCAGCAGCTTGGTGGGGGTAGGAGGCTACACCTTC
cdr3_aa: CASSLVGVGGYTF

cdr3_length: 15
clone_size: once
d_call: TRBD1
j_call: TRBJ1-2
v_call: TRBV11-2
cdr3_nt: TGTGCCAGCAGCCCCGGGACAGGGCCTAACTATGGCTACACCTTC
cdr3_aa: CASSPGTGPNYGYTF

cdr3_length: 14
clone_size: .
d_call: .
j_call: TRBJ2-3
v_call: TRBV30
cdr3_nt: TGTGCCTGGAGTGTACTAGGGGGAACAGATACGCAGTATTTT
cdr3_aa: CAWSVLGGTDTQYF

cdr3_length: 13
clone_size: .
d_call: .
j_call: TRBJ1-5
v_call: TRBV19
cdr3_nt: TGTGCCAGTAGTATATGGGAGAAAGAGCCCCAGCATTTT
cdr3_aa: CASSIWEKEPQHF

cdr3_length: 18
clone_size: .
d_call: TRBD1
j_call: TRBJ2-3
v_call: TRBV6-2/TRBV6-3
cdr3_nt: TGTGCCAGCAGTTATCGTGACAGGGGGCCCTTATCCACAGATACGCAGTATTTT
cdr3_aa: CASSYRDRGPLSTDTQYF

cdr3_length: 17
clone_size: .
d_call: .
j_call: TRBJ1-5
v_call: TRBV6-2/TRBV6-3
cdr3_nt: TGTGCCAGCAGTTACAGAAGCAGAGGGCCTAGCAATCAGCCCCAGCATTTT
cdr3_aa: CASSYRSRGPSNQPQHF

cdr3_length: 11
clone_size: .
d_call: .
j_call: TRBJ1-2
v_call: TRBV5-8
cdr3_nt: TGTGCCAGCAGCTCCTTTTACCATTACACCTTC
cdr3_aa: CASSSFYHYTF

cdr3_length: 13
clone_size: .
d_call: .
j_call: TRBJ1-1
v_call: TRBV7-9
cdr3_nt: TGTGCCAGCAGCTTAGCGGCAGAAACTGAAGCTTTCTTT
cdr3_aa: CASSLAAETEAFF

cdr3_length: 16
clone_size: .
d_call: TRBD2
j_call: TRBJ2-5
v_call: TRBV10-1
cdr3_nt: TGCGCCAGCAGTGCCGGGACTAGCGGGGGCCAAGAGACCCAGTACTTC
cdr3_aa: CASSAGTSGGQETQYF

cdr3_length: 17
clone_size: .
d_call: .
j_call: TRBJ1-5
v_call: TRBV2
cdr3_nt: TGTGCCAGCAGTGGGGCACAAATCCACTATAGCAATCAGCCCCAGCATTTT
cdr3_aa: CASSGAQIHYSNQPQHF

cdr3_length: 16
clone_size: few
d_call: .
j_call: TRBJ1-5
v_call: TRBV4-1
cdr3_nt: TGCGCCAGCAGCTCCCAGGACACGGGGCTCTATCAGCCCCAGCATTTT
cdr3_aa: CASSSQDTGLYQPQHF

cdr3_length: 17
clone_size: .
d_call: TRBD2
j_call: TRBJ2-4
v_call: TRBV4-1
cdr3_nt: TGCGCCAGCAGCCAAGATGGAGGGAGGGGTCCCAAAAACATTCAGTACTTC
cdr3_aa: CASSQDGGRGPKNIQYF

cdr3_length: 15
clone_size: .
d_call: TRBD1
j_call: TRBJ1-5
v_call: TRBV4-1
cdr3_nt: TGCGCCAGCAGCCAAGGACAGGGTAGCAATCAGCCCCAGCATTTT
cdr3_aa: CASSQGQGSNQPQHF

cdr3_length: 15
clone_size: once
d_call: .
j_call: TRBJ2-3
v_call: TRBV2
cdr3_nt: TGTGCCAGCAGTGATTCAGACTTGCGGACAGATACGCAGTATTTT
cdr3_aa: CASSDSDLRTDTQYF

cdr3_length: 12
clone_size: .
d_call: .
j_call: TRBJ1-2
v_call: TRBV5-1
cdr3_nt: TGCGCCAGCAGCTTGGCCTTGGAAGGCTACACCTTC
cdr3_aa: CASSLALEGYTF

cdr3_length: 14
clone_size: .
d_call: .
j_call: TRBJ1-2
v_call: TRBV21-1
cdr3_nt: TGTGCCAGCAGCAAAAGTTACAGGGATTATGGCTACACCTTC
cdr3_aa: CASSKSYRDYGYTF

cdr3_length: 16
clone_size: .
d_call: .
j_call: TRBJ1-1
v_call: TRBV18
cdr3_nt: TGTGCCAGCTCACCTTATCGGGACCACCCAGATCCTGAAGCTTTCTTT
cdr3_aa: CASSPYRDHPDPEAFF

cdr3_length: 15
clone_size: once
d_call: .
j_call: TRBJ1-5
v_call: TRBV19
cdr3_nt: TGTGCCAGTAGTATAGAGGGGACCGCCAATCAGCCCCAGCATTTT
cdr3_aa: CASSIEGTANQPQHF

cdr3_length: 13
clone_size: .
d_call: .
j_call: TRBJ2-7
v_call: TRBV6-5
cdr3_nt: TGTGCCAGCAGTTACGGCCACTCCTACGAGCAGTACTTC
cdr3_aa: CASSYGHSYEQYF